The 8 T cell receptor beta chains reported below all come from one sample, sequenced in a study of T cell responses to AZD1222 COVID-19 vaccine. Some clones are missing from TCRdb's copy, which holds only in-frame ones; the method was immunoSEQ multiplex PCR. This repertoire shows more than 140,000 clones, around 88% found once; its top ten account for approximately 2.1%. Sample: peripheral blood, taken on day 0 of AZD1222 vaccination. The receptors stem from an adult in good health.

The chain has TRBV2 and TRBJ2-6; D is unclear. The CDR3 totals 14 residues. V lost 5 bases and J 0 bases, leaving 5 bases between the germline ends. Germline V gives CDR1 SNHLY, CDR2 FYNNEI. The CDR3 is CASSQSSGANVLTF. The CDR3 DNA is TGTGCCAGCAGTCAAAGCTCTGGGGCCAACGTCCTGACTTTC. The variable domain in full, completed from reference TRBV2 and TRBJ2-6, reads EPEVTQTPSHQVTQMGQEVILRCVPISNHLYFYWYRQILGQKVEFLVSFYNNEISEKSEIFDDQFSVERPDGSNFTLKIRSTKLEDSAMYFCASSQSSGANVLTFGAGSRLTVL.

The chain uses TRBV14 and TRBJ2-1, with 8 bases aligning to TRBD2. V shed 0 bases and J 6 bases; nucleotides not matched to a gene: 4. The germline CDR1 and CDR2 sequences are SGHDN and FVKESK. The CDR3 has 15 residues. The CDR3 reads CASSQDGGVGNEQFF. The CDR3, as DNA: TGTGCCAGCAGCCAAGACGGGGGGGTTGGCAATGAGCAGTTCTTC.

This chain joins TRBV3-1 (or the pseudogene TRBV3-2) and TRBJ1-2, with TRBD1 identical over 7 bases. This CDR3 region has 17 residues. Germline V gene data show CDR1 as LGHDT and CDR2 as YNNKEL (reference sequence). Germline trimming cut 2 bases from V and 4 bases from J; bases unmatched to any gene: 13. CDR3 protein: CASSQRADRKMVYGYTF. The CDR3 coding sequence is TGTGCCAGCAGCCAACGAGCGGACAGGAAGATGGTCTATGGCTACACCTTC.

J is TRBJ1-2 and V is TRBV6-6; the D gene is possibly TRBD1 (5 bases). The germline V gene encodes CDR1 MNHNY and CDR2 SVGAGI (reference sequence). Trimming cost V 4 bases and J 4 bases, with 16 bases left between them. The CDR3 runs 15 residues. CDR3 region: CASSLKRTQGYGYTF. DNA for the CDR3: TGTGCCAGCAGTTTAAAAAGGACCCAGGGCTATGGCTACACCTTC.

The V and J genes are TRBV6-6 and TRBJ1-1; D gene ambiguous. V was trimmed by 6 bases and J by 8 bases, leaving 10 bases between them. The CDR3 is 11 residues long. Germline values: CDR1 MNHNY, CDR2 SVGAGI (reference sequence). The CDR3 loop is CASSLQQEAFF. CDR3 in DNA: TGTGCCAGCAGCCTCCAGCAAGAAGCTTTCTTT.

This clone showed up just a few times. The chain is built from TRBV4-3 and TRBJ1-6, with D perhaps matching TRBD1 (5 bases). CDR1 is LGHNA and CDR2 is YSLEER in the germline V gene. The V and J ends lost 3 bases and 10 bases respectively, with 13 bases between them. The CDR3 is 14 amino acids. CDR3 residues: CASSQLAGKSPLHF. For the CDR3, the DNA is TGCGCCAGCAGCCAGTTGGCAGGGAAATCACCCCTCCACTTT.

This clone was picked up one time. V and J are TRBV29-1 and TRBJ1-2; D is perhaps TRBD1 (6 bases). With 7 bases removed from V and 4 bases from J, the gap between germline ends came to 13 bases. This CDR3 has 12 residues. Germline CDR1 is SQVTM and CDR2 is ANQGSEA. The chain's CDR3 is CSARGGGYGYTF. The CDR3 coding sequence is TGCAGCGCCCGAGGGGGGGGCTATGGCTACACCTTC.

Comment on this clone: The junction departs from germline at one end; a sequencing error may be responsible. The rearrangement joins TRBV7-7 to TRBJ2-5; 11 bases are a match to TRBD1. Looked up from germline, CDR1 is SSHAT and CDR2 is FNYEAQ (reference sequence). The CDR3 sequence is 16 residues long. This CDR3 is CASSSTDRGPGETQYF. The CDR3 nucleotides read TGTGCTAGCAGCTCCACGGACAGGGGGCCCGGAGAGACCCAGTACTTC.